Following are 17 T cell receptor beta chains from one sample sequenced in a study of tumor-infiltrating lymphocytes in primary liver carcinoma. Co-extraction of both nucleic acids (RNA and DNA) used about 18-31 mg of unsorted bulk tissue. Reverse transcription of about 500 ng total RNA with a constant-region primer produced TCR beta cDNA. Slightly modified ARM-PCR served as the procedure for the TCR beta libraries. These libraries came from three rounds of nested multiplex PCR. Two initial PCR rounds of around 10 cycles each paired TRBV1-TRBV30 forward primers with a C-beta reverse primer. A single record per CDR3 protein comes from TCRdb applying MiXCR to the multiplex PCR reads. The table lists about 200,000 distinct CDR3 sequences, around 81% of them singletons. Specimen: tumor tissue from primary liver carcinoma. These receptors were taken from a man aged 40-55 years with primary liver carcinoma and hepatitis B virus infection.

The genes are TRBV10-3 and TRBJ2-7; D is unresolved. V gave up 10 bases and J gave up 5 bases, with 21 bases separating them. Per germline, CDR1 ENHRY and CDR2 SYGVKD. The length of the CDR3 is 14 residues. Here the CDR3 DNA reads TGTGCCACTAGTCTGCGAGGTGGGCCTAACGAGCAGTACTTC. It yields the protein CATSLRGGPNEQYF.

With respect to this clonotype: Germline and junction disagree at one end, which may indicate a read error. CDR3 DNA sequence: TGTGCCAGCAGCTTATGGGGACTAGTGCGGACGACCTGGGAGCTATTTTTT. This codes for CASSLWGLVRTTWELFF. The V call is TRBV5-6, the J call TRBJ2-2, with 8 bases lining up with TRBD2. CDR1 and CDR2 from the germline V gene are SGHDT and YYEEEE. The CDR3 totals 17 residues. Together with reference TRBV5-6 and TRBJ2-2, the CDR3 gives the full variable domain: DAGVTQSPTHLIKTRGQQVTLRCSPKSGHDTVSWYQQALGQGPQFIFQYYEEEERQRGNFPDRFSGHQFPNYSSELNVNALLLGDSALYLCASSLWGLVRTTWELFFGEGSRLTVL.

This chain connects TRBV7-3 to TRBJ2-3, with TRBD1 as a possible D gene (5 bases). CDR3 length: 14 amino acids. CDR1 is SGHTA, CDR2 FQGTGA, per germline. With 9 bases removed from V and 4 bases from J, the gap between germline ends came to 17 bases. CDR3: CASSTQATPDTQYF. As DNA, the CDR3 is TGTGCCAGTAGCACACAGGCGACACCAGATACGCAGTATTTT. The whole variable domain, filled in from reference TRBV7-3 and TRBJ2-3, reads GAGVSQTPSNKVTEKGKYVELRCDPISGHTALYWYRQSLGQGPEFLIYFQGTGAADDSGLPNDRFFAVRPEGSVSTLKIQRTERGDSAVYLCASSTQATPDTQYFGPGTRLTVL.

Regarding this clonotype: A read error may be the cause here, since a much bigger clone is one base away. The gene calls are TRBV6-5 and TRBJ2-5; 8 positions agree with TRBD2. The length of the CDR3 is 13 residues. Per germline, CDR1 MNHEY and CDR2 SVGAGI. V lost 7 bases and J lost 3; bases outside the gene matches: 4. The CDR3 region is CASMRAGEETQYF. In DNA form, the CDR3 reads TGTGCCAGCATGCGAGCGGGAGAAGAGACCCAGTACTTC.

The CDR3 coding sequence is TGTGCCAGCCAACTGGCAGAAAACACTGAAGCTTTCTTT. Translated, it gives CASQLAENTEAFF. The J gene is TRBJ1-1, the V gene TRBV6-2 or TRBV6-3; no firm D call. Germline V gene lookup returns CDR1 MNHEY and CDR2 SVGEGT. V shed 8 bases and J shed 2 bases, with 12 bases lying between them. This CDR3 is 13 amino acids long.

Points on this clonotype: Because the CDR3's place on the DNA is in doubt, the DNA is left out and the CDR3 is given as listed by TCRdb. J is TRBJ2-2 and V is TRBV6-5. Germline assignment: CDR1 MNHEY and CDR2 SVGAGI. 11 amino acids form the CDR3, both terminal residues included. This chain's CDR3 is CASRATRSCFF.

This clonotype was seen only a few times. At one end, the junction sequence differs from germline, possibly due to a read error. The chain joins TRBV29-1 to TRBJ2-7; D is perhaps TRBD2 (6 bases). Per germline, CDR1 SQVTM and CDR2 ANQGSEA. CDR3 length equals 16 residues. CDR3 loop: CSAMTSGTGTPYEKYF. CDR3 coding DNA: TGCAGCGCCATGACATCCGGGACCGGGACTCCCTACGAGAAGTACTTC.

This clonotype was detected many times. The chain links TRBV20-1 to TRBJ1-5, with a weak D call TRBD1 (5 bases). Germline V gene lookup returns CDR1 DFQATT and CDR2 SNEGSKA (reference sequence). The CDR3 is made up of 13 amino acids. V was pared by 3 bases and J by 0 bases, with 6 bases between. The CDR3 is CSARGLSNQPQHF. DNA for the CDR3: TGCAGTGCTAGGGGACTTAGCAATCAGCCCCAGCATTTT.

With regard to this clonotype: Germline and junction disagree at one end, which may indicate a read error. The V call is TRBV29-1, the J call TRBJ2-3, with 14 bases aligning to TRBD2. Germline V gene sequence: CDR1 SQVTM, CDR2 ANQGSEA. This CDR3 spans 14 amino acids. CDR3 sequence: CGVVTSGRGDTQYF. In DNA form, the CDR3 reads TGCGGCGTCGTGACTAGCGGGAGGGGGGATACGCAGTATTTT.

The V call is TRBV5-4, the J call TRBJ2-1; D is unclear. This CDR3 comprises 13 residues. V was pared by 6 bases and J by 7 bases, with 14 bases between. Germline V gene data show CDR1 as SGHNT and CDR2 as YYREEE (reference sequence). The CDR3 nucleotides are TGTGCCAGCATCCATATCTCTGCGAATGAGCAGTTCTTC. It codes for CASIHISANEQFF.

As concerns this clonotype: A much bigger clone sits one base away, suggesting this may be a read error. The V call is TRBV5-4, the J call TRBJ2-5; D is perhaps TRBD2 (6 bases). The CDR3 runs 15 residues. Germline values: CDR1 SGHNT, CDR2 YYREEE (reference sequence). The CDR3 loop reads CVSSLGGRTQETQYF. DNA of the CDR3: TGTGTCAGCAGCTTGGGGGGACGGACACAAGAGACCCAGTACTTC.

This clonotype was seen a few times. This may come from a read error, since a much larger clone is one base off. The chain couples TRBV6-1 to TRBJ2-3, with D perhaps being TRBD1 or TRBD2 (7 bases each). V gave up 6 bases and J gave up 2 bases, with 15 bases separating them. Germline lookup yields CDR1 MNHNS and CDR2 SASEGT. The CDR3 contains 15 residues. As DNA, the CDR3 is TGTGCCAGCAGCAGCGGGGACAGTAACACAGATACGCAGTATTTT. It specifies CASSSGDSNTDTQYF.

As concerns this clonotype: Its ends do not fully match the called genes, so a read error is possible. The chain carries TRBV6-2 or TRBV6-3 and TRBJ2-3; TRBD2 is a possible D gene (6 bases). The germline gives CDR1 MNHEY, CDR2 SVGEGT. The CDR3 is made up of 14 amino acids. The CDR3 sequence: CASSSSRDSEAHYF. CDR3 in DNA: TGTGCCAGCAGTTCGTCCCGGGACTCCGAAGCGCATTATTTT.

V usage is TRBV4-2 and J usage is TRBJ2-7; D might be TRBD2 (5 bases). The CDR3 is 14 residues long. In germline, CDR1 is LGHNA, CDR2 YNFKEQ. V was clipped by 0 bases and J by 1 base, with 7 bases between them. CDR3 sequence (DNA): TGTGCCAGCAGCCAAGAATCGGGATCCTACGAGCAGTACTTC. Protein product: CASSQESGSYEQYF.

Remarks on this clonotype: One end of the junction does not line up with germline, which may come from a read error. This rearrangement joins TRBV11-1 to TRBJ2-2, with a weak D call TRBD2 (6 bases). Germline V gene sequence: CDR1 SGHAT, CDR2 FQDESV (reference sequence). The CDR3 totals 16 residues. The CDR3, as DNA: TGTGCTAGCAGTCCGGGGGTCGGGGCGAACGCCGGGGAGCTGTTTTTT. Residues: CASSPGVGANAGELFF.

On this clonotype itself: A much larger clone sits a single nucleotide away, making a read error possible. The chain carries TRBV5-1 and TRBJ2-2; tentative D call: TRBD2 (5 bases). The germline CDR1 and CDR2 sequences are SGHRS and YFSETQ. This CDR3 is 17 amino acids long. V lost 4 bases and J lost 1, with 17 bases in between. Here the CDR3 DNA reads TGCGCCAGCAGCCATCGGCTCGACGGGGTGAACACCGGGGAGCTGTTTTTT. Its translation: CASSHRLDGVNTGELFF. The variable domain in full, completed from reference TRBV5-1 and TRBJ2-2, reads KAGVTQTPRYLIKTRGQQVTLSCSPISGHRSVSWYQQTPGQGLQFLFEYFSETQRNKGNFPGRFSGRQFSNSRSEMNVSTLELGDSALYLCASSHRLDGVNTGELFFGEGSRLTVL.

A word on this clonotype: A much bigger clone sits one base away, suggesting this may be a read error. The V call is TRBV28, the J call TRBJ2-2, with 7 bases fitting TRBD1. Germline loops: CDR1 MDHEN, CDR2 SYDVKM. This CDR3 region has 16 residues. The DNA of the CDR3 is TGTGCCAGCAGTTTCCCACAGGGGCCTTACACCGGGGAGATGTTTTTT. It yields the protein CASSFPQGPYTGEMFF. Full variable domain (outside the CDR3, taken from reference TRBV28 and TRBJ2-2): DVKVTQSSRYLVKRTGEKVFLECVQDMDHENMFWYRQDPGLGLRLIYFSYDVKMKEKGDIPEGYSVSREKKERFSLILESASTNQTSMYLCASSFPQGPYTGEMFFGEGSRLTVL.